What follows are 13 T cell receptor beta chains derived from one specimen sequenced in a study of shared clonotypes between healthy human individuals. It was CD45RO-negative cells, positively selected for CCR7, that made up naive CD8 cells, with terminally differentiated effector memory CD45RA+ cells excluded. Measured with immunoSEQ multiplex PCR; TCRdb has only the in-frame clones, and not every one. The table shows some 800,000 clones, with nearly 95% occurring only once. The material sequenced was naive CD8+ T cells sorted from blood. These receptors were collected from a man between 25 and 39 years old in good health.

The chain combines TRBV27 with TRBJ2-3, with TRBD2 matching 9 bases. The CDR3 is 18 residues long. Trimming at V came to 0 bases and at J to 4 bases, leaving 11 bases not matched to a gene. CDR1 and CDR2 (germline): MNHEY, SMNVEV (reference sequence). The DNA of the CDR3 is TGTGCCAGCAGTTTATCGCTCGAAATAGCGGGAGCTTCAGATACGCAGTATTTT. It encodes CASSLSLEIAGASDTQYF.

Of note for this clone: Within the sample, other DNA sequences also encode this same CDR3. This chain joins TRBV30 and TRBJ1-1; D is unclear. The ends were cut back, 2 bases at V and 0 bases at J, with 1 base in the middle. This CDR3 has 11 amino acids. Germline values: CDR1 GTSNPN, CDR2 SVGIG (reference sequence). CDR3 coding DNA: TGTGCCTGGAGTCTGAACACTGAAGCTTTCTTT. Residues: CAWSLNTEAFF.

This clone turned up a few times. V and J are TRBV7-8 and TRBJ1-5; no clear D gene. Germline loops: CDR1 SGHVS, CDR2 FQNEAQ. V lost 1 base and J 1 base, leaving 5 bases between the germline ends. The CDR3 extends over 14 amino acids. The CDR3 DNA sequence: TGTGCCAGCAGCTTAGGTAACAGCAATCAGCCCCAGCATTTT. Translation: CASSLGNSNQPQHF.

The chain links TRBV27 to TRBJ2-1; 8 bases are shared with TRBD2. Germline V gene lookup returns CDR1 MNHEY and CDR2 SMNVEV (reference sequence). The CDR3 is 15 residues long. V dropped 8 bases and J dropped 7; count of bases not matched to a gene: 13. CDR3: CASGTRAGVRNEQFF. CDR3 bases: TGTGCCAGCGGGACCAGAGCGGGAGTACGGAATGAGCAGTTCTTC.

The chain employs TRBV9 and TRBJ2-7, with D perhaps matching TRBD1 (5 bases). V lost 3 bases, J lost 1 base, and 14 bases lay in between. This CDR3 region has 15 residues. Germline CDR1 is SGDLS and CDR2 is YYNGEE. The CDR3 reads CASSAEWGSSYEQYF. CDR3 in DNA: TGTGCCAGCAGCGCGGAGTGGGGCAGTTCCTACGAGCAGTACTTC.

The rearrangement links TRBV7-8 to TRBJ2-1, with D tentatively TRBD2 (6 bases). Deletions cut 1 base from V and 4 bases from J, with 11 bases between. The CDR3 totals 15 residues. Per the germline V gene, CDR1 is SGHVS and CDR2 is FQNEAQ. Written as DNA, the CDR3 is TGTGCCAGCAGCTTAGGGGCGGGAACTTACAATGAGCAGTTCTTC. This codes for CASSLGAGTYNEQFF.

The chain has TRBV18 and TRBJ2-3, with D perhaps matching TRBD2 (7 bases). The CDR3 runs 16 residues. V was shortened by 5 bases and J by 5 bases, with 20 bases between the two germline ends. CDR1 and CDR2 (germline): KGHSH, LQKENI. The CDR3 bases are TGTGCCAGCTCAACAGAGCCGGCGGGGGCCCTAGATACGCAGTATTTT. Amino acid sequence: CASSTEPAGALDTQYF.

The V and J genes are TRBV6-1 and TRBJ1-2; perhaps TRBD1 as D (6 bases). The germline V gene encodes CDR1 MNHNS and CDR2 SASEGT. V dropped 9 bases and J dropped 7 bases, with 24 bases sitting between them. The length of the CDR3 is 15 residues. The CDR3 loop is CASSSWGGSPGGYTF. The CDR3 nucleotides read TGTGCCAGTTCCTCCTGGGGGGGCTCCCCAGGTGGCTACACCTTC.

The V call is TRBV11-2, the J call TRBJ2-7; D is unresolved. The germline gives CDR1 SGHAT, CDR2 FQNNGV. Trimming removed 2 bases at V and 1 base at J, with 9 bases between. This CDR3 is built from 14 residues. The CDR3 DNA sequence: TGTGCCAGCAGCTTACCGGCAGTATCCTACGAGCAGTACTTC. This gives the protein CASSLPAVSYEQYF.

The J gene is TRBJ2-1, the V gene TRBV27, with 8 bases that match TRBD2. The CDR3 consists of 16 residues. With V trimmed by 5 bases and J by 8 bases, 14 bases remained unmatched. Germline lookup yields CDR1 MNHEY and CDR2 SMNVEV (reference sequence). The CDR3 nucleotides are TGTGCCAGCAGTGACCTCAGCGGGAGAAGTTCTTATGAGCAGTTCTTC. This translates into CASSDLSGRSSYEQFF.

The DNA for the CDR3 is TGTGCCACCAGCCCCAGCGGGAAACCCTCCTACGAGCAGTACTTC. Translation gives CATSPSGKPSYEQYF. The chain has TRBV15 and TRBJ2-7; 7 positions match TRBD2. Germline lookup yields CDR1 LNHNV and CDR2 YYDKDF (reference sequence). Unmatched junction bases numbered 7, after V lost 5 bases and J lost 0 bases. The CDR3 runs to 15 residues.

The chain recombines TRBV19 with TRBJ2-1, with D possibly matching TRBD1 (5 bases). Trimming cost V 6 bases and J 8 bases, with 17 bases left between them. Germline CDR1 is LNHDA and CDR2 is SQIVND (reference sequence). CDR3 length: 14 residues. CDR3 coding DNA: TGTGCCAGTAGATTTGGGGATGGGGCCTATGAGCAGTTCTTC. This encodes CASRFGDGAYEQFF.

For the CDR3, the DNA is TGTGCCAGCAGCATAAGCGGGAAGACCTACAATGAGCAGTTCTTC. It translates to CASSISGKTYNEQFF. The chain carries TRBV7-6 and TRBJ2-1; 7 bases fit TRBD2. Germline CDR1 and CDR2: SGHVS and FNYEAQ. This CDR3 is 15 amino acids long. V lost 5 bases and J lost 2; bases outside the gene matches: 6.